This T cell receptor beta chain derives from a study of cytomegalovirus exposure and HLA in healthy donors. General study findings and limits: In vitro data verified three CMV-associated chains as specific for CMV antigens.

Repertoires were generated with immunoSEQ multiplex PCR, while TCRdb's copy carries only in-frame clones and drops some. Of roughly 120,000 clones listed, approximately 87% are singletons. Germline loops: CDR1 LNHDA, CDR2 SQIVND (reference sequence). The CDR3 runs 15 residues. V gave up 3 bases and J gave up 7 bases; unmatched junction bases: 8. As concerns this clone: Its antigen is still unknown.

What was sequenced was PBMCs. The source of this sequence is a young woman in good health and CMV-seropositive. The rearrangement joins TRBV19 to TRBJ2-7; 11 bases line up with TRBD2. This CDR3 reads CASSIIAGGPGEQYF. Written as DNA, the CDR3 is TGTGCCAGTAGTATCATAGCGGGAGGGCCGGGGGAGCAGTACTTC.